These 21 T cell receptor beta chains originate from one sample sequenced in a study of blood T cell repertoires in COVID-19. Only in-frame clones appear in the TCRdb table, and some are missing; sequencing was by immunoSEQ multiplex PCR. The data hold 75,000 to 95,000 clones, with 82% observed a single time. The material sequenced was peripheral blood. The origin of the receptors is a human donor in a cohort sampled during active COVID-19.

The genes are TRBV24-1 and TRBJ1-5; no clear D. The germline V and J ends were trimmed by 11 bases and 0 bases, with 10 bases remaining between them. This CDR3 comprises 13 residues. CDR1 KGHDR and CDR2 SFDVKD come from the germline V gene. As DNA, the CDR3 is TGTGCCATCGCACAAGATAGCAATCAGCCCCAGCATTTT. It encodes CAIAQDSNQPQHF.

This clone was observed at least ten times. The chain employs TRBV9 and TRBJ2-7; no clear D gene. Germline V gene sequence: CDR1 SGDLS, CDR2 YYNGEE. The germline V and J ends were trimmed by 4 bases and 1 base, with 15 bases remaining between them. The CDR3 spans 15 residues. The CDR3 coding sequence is TGTGCCAGCAGCCCCGCCGGGTGGAGATCCTACGAGCAGTACTTC. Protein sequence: CASSPAGWRSYEQYF.

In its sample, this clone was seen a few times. CDR3 coding DNA: TGTGCCAGCTCCCTAGGGGCTGGGGCCAACGTCCTGACTTTC. Translating gives CASSLGAGANVLTF. V and J are TRBV13 and TRBJ2-6; a weak D match, TRBD1 (5 bases). With 8 bases removed from V and 2 bases from J, the gap between germline ends came to 10 bases. The CDR3 is 14 residues long. In germline, CDR1 is PRHDT, CDR2 FYEKMQ (reference sequence).

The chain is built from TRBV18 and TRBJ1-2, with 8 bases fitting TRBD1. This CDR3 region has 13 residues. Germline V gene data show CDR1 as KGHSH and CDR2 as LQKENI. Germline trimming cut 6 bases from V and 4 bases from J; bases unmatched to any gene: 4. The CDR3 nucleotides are TGTGCCAGCTCCGGGGACAGGAGCTATGGCTACACCTTC. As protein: CASSGDRSYGYTF.

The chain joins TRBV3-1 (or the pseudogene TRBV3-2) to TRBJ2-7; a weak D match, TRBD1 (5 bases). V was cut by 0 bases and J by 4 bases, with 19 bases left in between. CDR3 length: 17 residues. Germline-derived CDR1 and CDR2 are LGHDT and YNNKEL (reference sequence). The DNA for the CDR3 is TGTGCCAGCAGCCAAGATGGCTCTTGGCAGAAGGGGTACGAGCAGTACTTC. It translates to CASSQDGSWQKGYEQYF.

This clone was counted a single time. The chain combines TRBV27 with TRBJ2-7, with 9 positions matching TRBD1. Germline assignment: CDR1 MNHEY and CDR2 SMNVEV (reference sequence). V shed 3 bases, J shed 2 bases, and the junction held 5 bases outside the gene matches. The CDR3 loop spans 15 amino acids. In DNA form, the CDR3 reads TGTGCCAGCAGTTTTGGGGACAGGGCTACCTACGAGCAGTACTTC. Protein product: CASSFGDRATYEQYF.

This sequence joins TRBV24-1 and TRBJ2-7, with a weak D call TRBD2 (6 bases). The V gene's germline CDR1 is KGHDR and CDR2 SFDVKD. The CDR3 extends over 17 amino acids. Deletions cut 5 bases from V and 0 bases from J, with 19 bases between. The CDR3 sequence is CATSGPRRDGRSYEQYF. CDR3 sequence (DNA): TGTGCCACCAGTGGACCCCGGAGGGACGGACGCTCCTACGAGCAGTACTTC.

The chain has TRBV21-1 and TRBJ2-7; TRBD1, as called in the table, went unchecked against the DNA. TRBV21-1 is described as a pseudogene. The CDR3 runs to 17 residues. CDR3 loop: CASSKAYAGGDESEQYF. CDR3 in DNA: TGTGCCAGCAGCAAAGCATACGCAGGGGGCGATGAAAGCGAGCAGTACTTC.

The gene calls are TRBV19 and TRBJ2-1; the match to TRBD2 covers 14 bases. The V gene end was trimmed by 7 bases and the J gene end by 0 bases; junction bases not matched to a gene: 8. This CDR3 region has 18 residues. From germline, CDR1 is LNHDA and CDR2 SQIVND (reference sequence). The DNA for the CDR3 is TGTGCCAGTATGGGACTAGCGGGGGCCCAGAGCTCCTACAATGAGCAGTTCTTC. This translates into CASMGLAGAQSSYNEQFF.

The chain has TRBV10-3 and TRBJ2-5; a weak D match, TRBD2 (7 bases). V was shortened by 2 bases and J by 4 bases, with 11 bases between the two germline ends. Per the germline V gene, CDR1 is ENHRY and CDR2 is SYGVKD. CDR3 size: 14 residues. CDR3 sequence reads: CAISEVGGRETQYF. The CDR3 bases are TGTGCCATCAGTGAGGTGGGGGGGCGAGAGACCCAGTACTTC.

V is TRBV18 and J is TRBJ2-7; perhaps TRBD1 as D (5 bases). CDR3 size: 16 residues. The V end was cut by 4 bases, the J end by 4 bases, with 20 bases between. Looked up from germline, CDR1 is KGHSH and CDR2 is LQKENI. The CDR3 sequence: CASSQPGLQDPYEQYF. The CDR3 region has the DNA TGTGCCAGCTCACAACCGGGCCTACAGGATCCATACGAGCAGTACTTC.

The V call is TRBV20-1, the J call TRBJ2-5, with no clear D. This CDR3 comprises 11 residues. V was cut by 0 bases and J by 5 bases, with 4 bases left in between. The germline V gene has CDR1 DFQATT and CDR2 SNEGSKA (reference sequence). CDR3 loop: CSARDMETQYF. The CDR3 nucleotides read TGCAGTGCTAGAGATATGGAGACCCAGTACTTC.

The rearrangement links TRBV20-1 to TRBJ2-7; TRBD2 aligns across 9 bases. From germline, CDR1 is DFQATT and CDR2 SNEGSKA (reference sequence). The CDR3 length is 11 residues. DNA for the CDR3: TGCGCGGGGGGGAGCTCCTACGAGCAGTACTTC. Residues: CAGGSSYEQYF.

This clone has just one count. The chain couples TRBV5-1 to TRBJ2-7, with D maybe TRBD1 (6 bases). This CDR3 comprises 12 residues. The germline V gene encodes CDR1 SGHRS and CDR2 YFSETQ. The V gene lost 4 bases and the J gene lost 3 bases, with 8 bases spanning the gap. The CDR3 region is CASSGTLYEQYF. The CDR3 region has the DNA TGCGCCAGCAGCGGGACACTCTACGAGCAGTACTTC.

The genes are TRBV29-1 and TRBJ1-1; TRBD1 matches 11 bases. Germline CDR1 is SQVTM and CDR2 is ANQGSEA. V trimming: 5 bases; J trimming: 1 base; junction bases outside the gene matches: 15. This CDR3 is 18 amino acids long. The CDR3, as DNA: TGCAGCGTTCCCCGACCCTGGACAGGGGGCTTGAAGAACACTGAAGCTTTCTTT. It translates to CSVPRPWTGGLKNTEAFF.

The CDR3 sequence is CASSRVVNTEAFF. CDR3 nucleotide sequence: TGTGCCAGCTCAAGAGTGGTAAACACTGAAGCTTTCTTT. The chain has TRBV18 and TRBJ1-1; D ambiguous. The CDR3 totals 13 residues. Deletions cut 5 bases from V and 2 bases from J, with 9 bases between. Germline assignment: CDR1 KGHSH and CDR2 LQKENI.

The CDR3 loop reads CASSEAGQETQYF. CDR3 nucleotides: TGCGCCAGCAGTGAGGCCGGTCAAGAGACCCAGTACTTC. This rearrangement joins TRBV10-1 to TRBJ2-5; no reliable D call. Germline-derived CDR1 and CDR2 are WNHNN and SYGVQD (reference sequence). V was shortened by 2 bases and J by 2 bases, with 6 bases between the two germline ends. This CDR3 region has 13 residues.

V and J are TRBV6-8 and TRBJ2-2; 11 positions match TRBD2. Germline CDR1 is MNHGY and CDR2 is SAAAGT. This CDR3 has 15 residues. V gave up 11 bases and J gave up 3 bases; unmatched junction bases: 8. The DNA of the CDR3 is TGTGCCGCCACTAGCGGGGGCGGACACACCGGGGAGCTGTTTTTT. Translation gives CAATSGGGHTGELFF.

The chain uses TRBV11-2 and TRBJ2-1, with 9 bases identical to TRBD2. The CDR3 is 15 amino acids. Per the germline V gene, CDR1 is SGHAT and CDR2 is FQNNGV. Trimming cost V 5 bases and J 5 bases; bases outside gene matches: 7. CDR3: CASSPARGGHNEQFF. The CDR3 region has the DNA TGTGCCAGCAGCCCAGCGCGGGGGGGCCACAATGAGCAGTTCTTC.

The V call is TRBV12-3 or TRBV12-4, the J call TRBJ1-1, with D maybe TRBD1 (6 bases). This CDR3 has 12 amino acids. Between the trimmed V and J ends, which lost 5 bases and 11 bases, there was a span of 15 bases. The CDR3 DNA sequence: TGTGCCAGCAGTGCGAATACAGGGATGGCTTTCTTT. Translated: CASSANTGMAFF.

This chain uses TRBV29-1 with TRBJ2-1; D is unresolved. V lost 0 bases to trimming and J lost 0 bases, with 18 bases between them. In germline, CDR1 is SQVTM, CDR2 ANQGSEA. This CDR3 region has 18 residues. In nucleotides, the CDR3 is TGCAGCGTTGAAGATGAAATTACCCGCGATGGCTCCTACAATGAGCAGTTCTTC. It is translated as CSVEDEITRDGSYNEQFF.